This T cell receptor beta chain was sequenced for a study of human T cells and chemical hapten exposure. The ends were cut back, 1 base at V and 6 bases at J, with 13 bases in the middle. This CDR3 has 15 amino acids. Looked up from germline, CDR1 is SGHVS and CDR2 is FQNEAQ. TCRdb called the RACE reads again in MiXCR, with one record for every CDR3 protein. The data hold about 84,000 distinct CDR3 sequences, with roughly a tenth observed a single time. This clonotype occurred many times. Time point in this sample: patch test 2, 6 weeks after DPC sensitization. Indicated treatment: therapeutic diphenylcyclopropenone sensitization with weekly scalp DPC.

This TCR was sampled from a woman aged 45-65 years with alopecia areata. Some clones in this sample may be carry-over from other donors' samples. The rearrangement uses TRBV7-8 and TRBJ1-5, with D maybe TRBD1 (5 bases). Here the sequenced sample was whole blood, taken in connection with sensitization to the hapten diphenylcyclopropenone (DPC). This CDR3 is CASSLDRGASQPQHF. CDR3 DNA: TGTGCCAGCAGCTTAGATAGGGGCGCGAGTCAGCCCCAGCATTTT.